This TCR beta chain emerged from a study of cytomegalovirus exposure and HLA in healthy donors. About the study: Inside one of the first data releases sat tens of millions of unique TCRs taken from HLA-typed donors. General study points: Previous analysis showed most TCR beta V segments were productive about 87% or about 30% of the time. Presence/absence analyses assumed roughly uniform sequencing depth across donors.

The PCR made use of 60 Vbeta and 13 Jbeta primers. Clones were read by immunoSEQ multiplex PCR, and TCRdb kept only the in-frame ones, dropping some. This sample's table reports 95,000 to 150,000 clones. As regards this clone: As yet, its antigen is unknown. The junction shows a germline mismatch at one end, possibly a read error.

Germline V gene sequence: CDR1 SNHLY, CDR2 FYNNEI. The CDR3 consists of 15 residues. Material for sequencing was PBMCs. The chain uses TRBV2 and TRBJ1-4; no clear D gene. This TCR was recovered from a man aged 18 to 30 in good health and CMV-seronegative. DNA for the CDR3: TGTGCCAGCAGTAAAGCCGGGAGATATAATGAAAAACTGTTTTTT. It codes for CASSKAGRYNEKLFF.